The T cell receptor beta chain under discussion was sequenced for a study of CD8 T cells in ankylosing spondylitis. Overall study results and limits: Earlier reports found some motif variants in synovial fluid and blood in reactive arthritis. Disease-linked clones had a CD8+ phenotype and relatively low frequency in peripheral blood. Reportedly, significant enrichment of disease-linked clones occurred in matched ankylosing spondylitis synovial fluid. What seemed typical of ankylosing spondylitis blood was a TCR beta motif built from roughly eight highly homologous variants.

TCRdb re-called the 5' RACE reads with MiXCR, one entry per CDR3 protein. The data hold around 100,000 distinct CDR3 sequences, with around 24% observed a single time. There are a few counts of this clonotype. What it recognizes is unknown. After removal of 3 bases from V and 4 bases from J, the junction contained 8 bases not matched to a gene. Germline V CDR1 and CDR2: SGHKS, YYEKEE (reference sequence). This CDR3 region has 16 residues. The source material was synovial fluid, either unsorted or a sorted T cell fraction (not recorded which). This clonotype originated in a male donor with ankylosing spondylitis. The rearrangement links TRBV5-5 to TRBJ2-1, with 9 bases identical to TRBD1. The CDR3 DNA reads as TGTGCCAGCAGCTCACTGGACAGGGGTTCGTACAATGAGCAGTTCTTC. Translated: CASSSLDRGSYNEQFF. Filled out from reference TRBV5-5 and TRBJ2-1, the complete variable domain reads DAGVTQSPTHLIKTRGQQVTLRCSPISGHKSVSWYQQVLGQGPQFIFQYYEKEERGRGNFPDRFSARQFPNYSSELNVNALLLGDSALYLCASSSLDRGSYNEQFFGPGTRLTVL.